This section outlines one T cell receptor beta chain sequence together with its context. Its antigen is undetermined. Macro-dissection enriched premalignant or tumor cells before nucleic acid extraction. These data come from a study of immune evolution from preneoplasia to lung adenocarcinoma. Generated by immunoSEQ multiplex PCR, the TCRdb table keeps only in-frame clones and is missing some. Of roughly 38,000 clones listed, 60% to 75% are singletons. The study's findings and limits: Later-stage lesions appeared to have more T cells, more diversity, less clonality.

The receptor was derived from a person aged 55 to 69 with lung adenocarcinoma. The material sequenced was FFPE invasive lung adenocarcinoma tissue.

The CDR3 spells CASKDGGGLLSEQYF. Written as DNA, the CDR3 is TGTGCCAGCAAGGACGGAGGCGGGCTCCTTAGCGAGCAGTACTTC. This chain uses TRBV6-5 with TRBJ2-7; tentative D call: TRBD2 (5 bases). CDR3 length equals 15 residues. Per germline, CDR1 MNHEY and CDR2 SVGAGI. V lost 7 bases and J lost 6, with 22 bases in between.